What follows is one TCR beta chain and its context. The antigen it recognizes is unknown. No clone much larger than this one lies a single base away; base qualities are absent. This sample is drawn from a study of blood T cell repertoires in COVID-19 (dated by TCRdb to the early 2020s). Broadly, across the study: The collaborator samples originated in the United States, Italy and Spain and spanned the acute and convalescent phases of COVID-19. The dataset comprised deeply sampled blood TCRbeta repertoires from subjects exposed to, actively infected with, or recovered from COVID-19. A freely available public database, intended as a resource for researchers studying the immune response to SARS-CoV-2, is where the repertoires were released. The prospective study material was composed of cDNA or gDNA derived from T cells, B-cell-depleted T cells, or PBMCs. Where available, HLA class I and class II types were taken from metadata supplied by the sample provider and were not determined by assay-based typing. A de-identified subject ID, COVID-19 status, age in years and sex were almost always included in the sample metadata. The samples were drawn from the first 160 participants of the ongoing ImmuneRACE study and from 1,254 subjects provided by 6 global collaborators.

Enrolling through a virtual design, the prospective study's participants ranged in age from roughly 18 to 89 years and lived across roughly 24 United States geographic areas. In the prospective study, participants were assigned to cohorts based on the clinical history participants reported in a screening survey and a study questionnaire. ImmuneRACE Cohort 3 recovered participants were defined by two consecutive negative NP/OP PCR tests, healthcare professional clearance, or symptom resolution. In the prospective study, mobile phlebotomists collected whole blood, serum and a nasopharyngeal or oropharyngeal swab from each participant. Prospective study participants could optionally give additional blood draws and questionnaires over an approximately 2-month period. Blood samples from the prospective study were shipped frozen or at room temperature prior to DNA extraction. Findings and caveats that apply to the study as a whole: Clinical and demographic metadata were provided uncurated, with the amount varying by source and participant.

V drops 3 bases and J drops 6 bases, leaving 14 bases in between. The germline V gene encodes CDR1 LGHDT and CDR2 YNNKEL (reference sequence). Reading from cysteine to phenylalanine, the CDR3 counts 14 amino acids. The DNA shown is the 42-base CDR3, in frame from base 1. The immunoSEQ Assay, a bias-controlled multiplex PCR, was used to amplify TCRbeta CDR3 regions from genomic DNA. Concerning the study's data processing: Within the assay, amplification of reference gene primers was used to estimate how many nucleated cells each sample contained. To quantify the absolute abundance of each unique TCRbeta CDR3 rearrangement, sequence reads were collapsed and filtered. Productive Simpson clonality was computed per sample as the square root of Simpson's diversity index over productive rearrangements. TCRdb took this table from immuneACCESS and kept in-frame rearrangements with V and J called. Such tables lack part of the clones; where checked against another copy, unresolved V genes explain under half of the gap, and the rest is unexplained. From that table come the V and J calls and clone size; the DNA was used to work out D and trimming. In this sample the table shows over 250,000 clones, roughly 87% of which occur a single time. The ten largest make up approximately 9% of the sample.

Sequenced: PBMCs or T cells enriched from blood (not recorded which). The receptor comes from a woman between 18 and 29 years old who had recovered from COVID-19. The chain is encoded by TRBV3-1 (or the pseudogene TRBV3-2) joined to TRBJ1-2, with the D segment identity uncertain. The DNA reads TGTGCCAGCAGCCAGCACACAACCCAGAATGGCTACACCTTC. It specifies CASSQHTTQNGYTF.